This T cell receptor beta chain was documented in a study of T-cell memory formation after mild COVID-19. Overall study: The two donors had largely donor-specific TCR clusters.

Trimming took 2 bases from V and 2 from J, leaving 11 bases between them. Germline V gene lookup returns CDR1 MNHEY and CDR2 SVGEGT. The CDR3 runs to 15 residues. With constant-segment primers, 5'RACE yielded cDNA libraries of TCR alpha and TCR beta that carried sample barcodes and UMIs. Using its own MiXCR run on the 5' RACE reads, TCRdb lists one record per CDR3 protein. Found here are 390,000 or so distinct CDR3 sequences, 15% to 20% of them singletons; the top ten hold around a fifth. Whole-study findings and limits: Contracting CD8+ clones were enriched in EMRA, CD4+ mainly in CM and EM. Some SARS-CoV-2-responding clones were already detected in memory before infection.

This clonotype was counted between two and nine times. Its antigen is as yet unknown. The rearrangement links TRBV6-2 or TRBV6-3 to TRBJ2-3; a weak D match, TRBD2 (5 bases). The sequenced sample consisted of PBMCs or a T cell subset sorted from them (not recorded which). This clonotype originated in a man aged 18 to 35 who had mild COVID-19 (a few samples of this study predate the infection). Cell type and time point are not known. CDR3: CASSYGETSTDTQYF. CDR3 coding DNA: TGTGCCAGCAGTTACGGGGAGACTTCCACAGATACGCAGTATTTT.